The clone carrying this T cell receptor (beta chain) was seen more than once but under ten times. Its antigen remains unidentified. These data are taken from a study of blood T cells in healthy people across ages. Study findings and constraints: Among T cells, TCR beta diversity per million cells dropped roughly linearly as age rose.

A second PCR, run for about 7 to 11 cycles, used a sample-barcoded 5' primer plus a J-beta primer mix. A template-switch adaptor that had 12 random nucleotides put a tag on each cDNA molecule. MiXCR, applied by TCRdb to the 5' RACE reads, yields one record per CDR3 protein. The sample comprises roughly 700,000 distinct CDR3 sequences, approximately 49% of which are singletons, and under 35% rests with the top ten. J was trimmed by 4 bases and V by 5 bases; bases with no gene match: 11. The CDR3 consists of 19 residues. Per the germline V gene, CDR1 is SEHNR and CDR2 is FQNEAQ (reference sequence). This TCR was recovered from a woman aged 60-75 years in good health. Sequencing input: blood. V and J are TRBV7-9 and TRBJ2-1; TRBD2 agrees at 16 bases. CDR3 amino acids: CASSPVPGLAGGPYNEQFF. CDR3 nucleotide sequence: TGTGCCAGCAGCCCCGTCCCGGGACTAGCGGGAGGGCCGTACAATGAGCAGTTCTTC.